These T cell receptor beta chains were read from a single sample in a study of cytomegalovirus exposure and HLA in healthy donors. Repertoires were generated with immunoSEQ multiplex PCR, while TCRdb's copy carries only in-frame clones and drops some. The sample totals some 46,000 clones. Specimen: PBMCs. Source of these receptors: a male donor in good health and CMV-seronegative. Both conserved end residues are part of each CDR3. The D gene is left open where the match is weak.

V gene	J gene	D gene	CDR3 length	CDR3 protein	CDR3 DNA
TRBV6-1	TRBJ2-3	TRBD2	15	CASTVAGAPGGGQYF	TGTGCCAGCACCGTAGCGGGAGCTCCCGGGGGAGGGCAGTATTTT
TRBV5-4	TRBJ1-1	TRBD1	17	CASIDIQGLGLNTEAFF	TGTGCCAGCATAGATATACAGGGGCTCGGCTTGAACACTGAAGCTTTCTTT
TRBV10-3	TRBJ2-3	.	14	CATHALEPTDKQYF	TGTGCCACGCACGCGCTGGAACCCACAGATAAGCAGTATTTT
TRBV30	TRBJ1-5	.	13	CAWSGQGSQPQHF	TGTGCCTGGAGTGGGCAGGGGAGCCAGCCCCAGCATTTT
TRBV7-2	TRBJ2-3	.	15	CASSLGAVVTDTQYF	TGTGCCAGCAGCTTGGGGGCCGTCGTTACCGATACGCAGTATTTT
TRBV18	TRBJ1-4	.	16	CASSPSGDPYSGKLFF	TGTGCCAGCTCACCATCGGGGGACCCATACTCGGGAAAACTGTTTTTT
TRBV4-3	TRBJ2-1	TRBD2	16	CASSQGATSGYNEQFF	TGCGCCAGCAGCCAAGGGGCGACTAGCGGTTACAATGAGCAGTTCTTC
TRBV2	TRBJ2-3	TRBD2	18	CASSPPGLAGVSADTQYF	TGTGCCAGCAGTCCCCCGGGACTAGCGGGAGTAAGCGCAGATACGCAGTATTTT
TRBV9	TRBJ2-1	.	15	CASTSTGFPLNEQFF	TGTGCCAGCACATCCACAGGGTTCCCCCTCAATGAGCAGTTCTTC
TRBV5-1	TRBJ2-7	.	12	CASSWQGYEQYF	TGCGCCAGCAGCTGGCAGGGATACGAGCAGTACTTC
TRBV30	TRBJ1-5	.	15	CAWSPTDSGNQPQHF	TGTGCCTGGAGCCCGACTGACTCGGGCAATCAGCCCCAGCATTTT
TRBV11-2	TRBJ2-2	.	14	CASSLNINTGELFF	TGTGCCAGCAGCTTAAACATCAACACCGGGGAGCTGTTTTTT
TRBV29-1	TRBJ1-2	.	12	CSVERGNYGYTF	TGCAGCGTTGAAAGAGGGAACTATGGCTACACCTTC
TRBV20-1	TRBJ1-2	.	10	CSARDRVNTF	TGCAGTGCTAGAGACAGGGTAAACACCTTC
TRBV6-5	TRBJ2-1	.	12	CASSQGGNEQFF	TGTGCCAGCAGTCAGGGGGGCAATGAGCAGTTCTTC
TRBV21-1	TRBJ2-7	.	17	CASSKRGGPSGTYEQYF	TGTGCCAGCAGCAAACGGGGTGGGCCTAGCGGTACCTACGAGCAGTACTTC
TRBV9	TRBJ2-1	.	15	CASSPSTGSDNEQFF	TGTGCCAGCAGCCCCTCTACAGGGAGCGACAATGAGCAGTTCTTC
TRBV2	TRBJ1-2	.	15	CASSGQVIPNYGYTF	TGTGCCAGCAGTGGACAGGTGATTCCTAACTATGGCTACACCTTC
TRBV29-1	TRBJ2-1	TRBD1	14	CSVNLGQGVNEQFF	TGCAGCGTCAATCTAGGACAGGGCGTGAATGAGCAGTTCTTC
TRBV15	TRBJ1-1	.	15	CATSRGRVSDTEAFF	TGTGCCACCAGCAGAGGGCGGGTTTCGGACACTGAAGCTTTCTTT
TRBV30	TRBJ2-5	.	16	CAWRSRSGPYQETQYF	TGTGCCTGGAGATCGAGGAGTGGCCCCTACCAAGAGACCCAGTACTTC
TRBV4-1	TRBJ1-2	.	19	CASSQDLSSSVGRNYGYTF	TGCGCCAGCAGCCAAGATCTATCCTCTAGCGTAGGTAGGAACTATGGCTACACCTTC
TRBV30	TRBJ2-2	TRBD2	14	CAFSLLAGGGELFF	TGTGCCTTTTCGCTACTAGCGGGGGGCGGGGAGCTGTTTTTT
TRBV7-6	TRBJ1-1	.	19	CATPPTGHPSGALNTEAFF	TGTGCCACCCCCCCCACCGGTCACCCGTCGGGAGCACTGAACACTGAAGCTTTCTTT
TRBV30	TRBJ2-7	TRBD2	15	CAWSVRGGRAYEQYF	TGTGCCTGGAGTGTACGAGGCGGGAGGGCCTACGAGCAGTACTTC
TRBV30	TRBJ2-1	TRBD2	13	CAYLAGSYNEQFF	TGTGCCTACCTAGCGGGATCCTACAATGAGCAATTCTTC
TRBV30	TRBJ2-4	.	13	CAWSRQGGYIQYF	TGTGCCTGGAGTCGGCAGGGAGGTTACATTCAGTACTTC
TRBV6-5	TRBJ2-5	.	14	CASSYSRQQETQYF	TGTGCCAGCAGTTACTCGAGACAGCAAGAGACCCAGTACTTC
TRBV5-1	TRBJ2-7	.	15	CASSSGDTVGYEQYF	TGCGCCAGCAGCTCCGGGGACACCGTGGGCTACGAGCAGTACTTC
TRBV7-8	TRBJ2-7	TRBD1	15	CASRKYRDSHGEQYF	TGTGCCAGCCGGAAGTACCGGGACAGCCACGGCGAGCAGTACTTC
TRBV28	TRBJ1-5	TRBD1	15	CASLTGGGSNQPQHF	TGTGCCAGCCTGACAGGGGGCGGAAGCAATCAGCCCCAGCATTTT